These 25 T cell receptor beta chains were sequenced from one sample in a study of OX40 agonist ivuxolimab in advanced cancers. Assay: immunoSEQ multiplex PCR; the TCRdb copy retains only in-frame clones and omits some. This table has roughly 82,000 clones, 83% appearing once. The material was CD4+ or CD8+ T cells sorted from blood, obtained in a trial of the OX40 agonist ivuxolimab. Source of these receptors: an adult with an advanced solid tumor such as melanoma, head and neck, liver or kidney cancer.

The V call is TRBV5-4, the J call TRBJ2-3; 8 bases line up with TRBD2. The CDR3 runs to 18 residues. CDR1 is SGHNT, CDR2 YYREEE, per germline (reference sequence). J gave up 2 bases and V 3 bases, and 14 bases lay outside the gene matches. Here the CDR3 reads CASSSIPQRGPDTDTQYF. The CDR3 nucleotides are TGTGCCAGCAGCTCTATCCCCCAGCGGGGGCCCGACACAGATACGCAGTATTTT.

CDR3 in DNA: TGCGCCAGCAGCTTGACTCAGAACACTGAAGCTTTCTTT. Translated, it gives CASSLTQNTEAFF. The chain joins TRBV5-1 to TRBJ1-1; the D is unclear. This CDR3 contains 13 residues. V was pared by 1 base and J by 1 base, with 5 bases between. Germline V gene sequence: CDR1 SGHRS, CDR2 YFSETQ. Supplemented by reference TRBV5-1 and TRBJ1-1, the full variable domain reads KAGVTQTPRYLIKTRGQQVTLSCSPISGHRSVSWYQQTPGQGLQFLFEYFSETQRNKGNFPGRFSGRQFSNSRSEMNVSTLELGDSALYLCASSLTQNTEAFFGQGTRLTVV.

This clone was found a few times. J is TRBJ1-2 and V is TRBV9; 8 bases fit TRBD1. The CDR3 runs to 13 residues. The germline CDR1 and CDR2 sequences are SGDLS and YYNGEE. V trimming: 4 bases; J trimming: 7 bases; junction bases outside the gene matches: 6. CDR3 sequence: CASSPGQGRGYTF. In nucleotides, the CDR3 is TGTGCCAGCAGCCCCGGACAGGGTCGTGGCTACACCTTC.

This clone was seen once. CDR3 residues: CASSLGHGNQPQHF. The CDR3 DNA reads TGTGCCAGCAGCTTGGGGCACGGAAATCAGCCCCAGCATTTT. This chain connects TRBV5-6 to TRBJ1-5, with no clear D. The germline V and J ends were trimmed by 0 bases and 4 bases, with 8 bases remaining between them. The germline CDR1 and CDR2 sequences are SGHDT and YYEEEE. The CDR3 is 14 amino acids.

The J gene is TRBJ2-3, the V gene TRBV6-1; TRBD2 matches 7 bases. The CDR3 extends over 15 amino acids. V trimming: 6 bases; J trimming: 1 base; junction bases outside the gene matches: 7. Germline V gives CDR1 MNHNS, CDR2 SASEGT. This chain's CDR3 is CASRWGEGGTDTQYF. For the CDR3, the DNA is TGTGCCAGCAGGTGGGGGGAGGGAGGCACAGATACGCAGTATTTT.

The chain carries TRBV27 and TRBJ1-6; D is undetermined. CDR3 length equals 13 residues. The germline CDR1 and CDR2 sequences are MNHEY and SMNVEV (reference sequence). V was cut by 6 bases and J by 11 bases, with 14 bases left in between. The CDR3 coding sequence is TGTGCCAGCAGAGTGGCCGATGTGGCACCCCTCCACTTT. This sequence encodes CASRVADVAPLHF.

The V and J genes are TRBV6-5 and TRBJ1-2, with D perhaps matching TRBD1 (5 bases). The germline gives CDR1 MNHEY, CDR2 SVGAGI. The CDR3 covers 14 residues. V lost 8 bases and J lost 4, with 17 bases in between. The CDR3 DNA is TGTGCCAGCCGGGGGGGAGGGCGACTCTATGGCTACACCTTC. Translated: CASRGGGRLYGYTF.

The V call is TRBV29-1, the J call TRBJ2-7; D perhaps matches TRBD2 (5 bases). V lost 7 bases, J lost 4 bases, and 14 bases lay in between. The germline V gene encodes CDR1 SQVTM and CDR2 ANQGSEA. This CDR3 contains 12 residues. The CDR3 here is CSASEVSYEQYF. The CDR3, as DNA: TGCAGCGCCTCGGAGGTGTCATACGAGCAGTACTTC.

The chain employs TRBV5-1 and TRBJ2-7; D not certain. Trimming removed 2 bases at V and 3 bases at J, with 9 bases between. CDR3 size: 13 residues. Per the germline V gene, CDR1 is SGHRS and CDR2 is YFSETQ. CDR3 coding DNA: TGCGCCAGCAGCTTTGGGTTCAGCTACGAGCAGTACTTC. Translated: CASSFGFSYEQYF.

V and J are TRBV10-2 and TRBJ2-7; D ambiguous. The CDR3 is 14 amino acids. The V and J ends lost 5 bases and 2 bases respectively, with 13 bases between them. Germline V CDR1 and CDR2: WSHSY, SAAADI. CDR3 amino acids: CASSTDTYPYEQYF. Here the CDR3 DNA reads TGCGCCAGCAGTACAGACACCTACCCCTACGAGCAGTACTTC.

This clone has just a few counts. The chain combines TRBV19 with TRBJ1-2, with D possibly being TRBD1 (5 bases). V gave up 6 bases and J gave up 8 bases, with 7 bases separating them. Germline CDR1 and CDR2: LNHDA and SQIVND (reference sequence). This CDR3 comprises 10 residues. CDR3 sequence reads: CASSGGGYTF. The DNA for the CDR3 is TGTGCCAGTAGCGGGGGGGGCTACACCTTC.

The chain uses TRBV7-2 and TRBJ2-7, with TRBD1 matching over 7 bases. Germline CDR1 SGHTA, CDR2 FQGNSA. This CDR3 comprises 15 residues. V was pared by 5 bases and J by 0 bases, with 7 bases of the junction left unmatched. In DNA form, the CDR3 reads TGTGCCAGCAGCCCGGGACAGAGGAACTCCTACGAGCAGTACTTC. It yields the protein CASSPGQRNSYEQYF.

V is TRBV6-5 and J is TRBJ2-5, with a tentative D call TRBD2 (6 bases). Trimming took 9 bases from V and 2 from J, leaving 13 bases between them. This CDR3 spans 13 amino acids. CDR1 is MNHEY, CDR2 SVGAGI, per germline. The CDR3 spells CASRRAGQETQYF. The CDR3 DNA reads as TGTGCCAGTAGGAGGGCAGGACAAGAGACCCAGTACTTC.

The chain joins TRBV15 to TRBJ2-7; TRBD2 agrees at 8 bases. The CDR3 is 17 residues long. CDR1 is LNHNV, CDR2 YYDKDF, per germline (reference sequence). V shed 1 base, J shed 3 bases, and the junction held 11 bases outside the gene matches. The CDR3, as DNA: TGTGCCACCAGCAGAGGGGGAAGCGGGGGCTACAACTACGAGCAGTACTTC. Residues: CATSRGGSGGYNYEQYF.

The chain is built from TRBV6-5 and TRBJ1-2; D uncertain. The CDR3 spans 13 residues. Trimming removed 2 bases from V and 8 bases from J, with 12 bases in between. Germline loops: CDR1 MNHEY, CDR2 SVGAGI. The CDR3 DNA reads as TGTGCCAGCAGTTACAATAGGTTCGGAGGCTACACCTTC. This encodes CASSYNRFGGYTF.

The chain carries TRBV5-6 and TRBJ1-1; D perhaps matches TRBD1 (6 bases). Germline V gene sequence: CDR1 SGHDT, CDR2 YYEEEE. The CDR3 is made up of 13 amino acids. V shed 5 bases and J shed 8 bases, with 16 bases lying between them. CDR3 coding DNA: TGTGCCAGCAGTCCGAGGCAGGGGCCCGAAGCTTTCTTT. This sequence encodes CASSPRQGPEAFF.

The rearrangement joins TRBV11-2 to TRBJ1-6, with TRBD1 matching over 9 bases. V was pared by 9 bases and J by 9 bases, with 9 bases of the junction left unmatched. Germline V gives CDR1 SGHAT, CDR2 FQNNGV. The CDR3 covers 14 residues. This chain's CDR3 is CASRGQGWGSPLHF. In nucleotides, the CDR3 is TGTGCCAGTAGGGGACAGGGTTGGGGTTCACCCCTCCACTTT.

The chain uses TRBV7-3 and TRBJ1-6, with D maybe TRBD1 (5 bases). Trimming removed 6 bases at V and 3 bases at J, with 12 bases between. The CDR3 sequence is 15 residues long. In germline, CDR1 is SGHTA, CDR2 FQGTGA. Here the CDR3 DNA reads TGTGCCAGCAGTCTAAACGGGGGCTATAATTCACCCCTCCACTTT. This sequence encodes CASSLNGGYNSPLHF. The full variable domain, with the rest looked up from reference TRBV7-3 and TRBJ1-6, is GAGVSQTPSNKVTEKGKYVELRCDPISGHTALYWYRQSLGQGPEFLIYFQGTGAADDSGLPNDRFFAVRPEGSVSTLKIQRTERGDSAVYLCASSLNGGYNSPLHFGNGTRLTVT.

The gene calls are TRBV4-1 and TRBJ1-2, with TRBD1 as a possible D gene (6 bases). CDR1 is MGHRA and CDR2 is YSYEKL in the germline V gene. The CDR3 spans 16 residues. Trimming shortened V by 3 bases and J by 4 bases, and 18 bases separated the two germline ends. CDR3 sequence (DNA): TGCGCCAGCAGCCAGGCTACAGGGATGAGTAGCTATGGCTACACCTTC. Protein: CASSQATGMSSYGYTF.

The rearrangement uses TRBV18 and TRBJ1-2; tentative D call: TRBD1 (5 bases). The V and J ends lost 3 bases and 8 bases respectively, with 16 bases between them. CDR3 size: 14 residues. Looked up from germline, CDR1 is KGHSH and CDR2 is LQKENI. CDR3 sequence (DNA): TGTGCCAGCTCACCTACGGGCCCGGGGGACGGCTACACCTTC. Its protein product is CASSPTGPGDGYTF.

This chain connects TRBV19 to TRBJ2-3; the match to TRBD2 covers 10 bases. J was trimmed by 2 bases and V by 6 bases; bases with no gene match: 8. Germline V gives CDR1 LNHDA, CDR2 SQIVND (reference sequence). This CDR3 is 16 amino acids long. The chain's CDR3 is CASRALAGATTDTQYF. The CDR3 bases are TGTGCCAGTAGGGCGCTAGCGGGGGCCACCACAGATACGCAGTATTTT.

This chain connects TRBV4-1 to TRBJ2-3; D is uncertain. This CDR3 is 14 amino acids long. With 3 bases removed from V and 2 bases from J, the gap between germline ends came to 9 bases. Per germline, CDR1 MGHRA and CDR2 YSYEKL. The CDR3 protein is CASSHRSFTDTQYF. CDR3 sequence (DNA): TGCGCCAGCAGCCATCGATCTTTCACAGATACGCAGTATTTT.

Notes on this clone: This sample includes further DNA sequences coding for the same CDR3. The chain employs TRBV5-1 and TRBJ1-3, with D possibly being TRBD1 (6 bases). CDR1 is SGHRS and CDR2 is YFSETQ in the germline V gene. V was cut by 4 bases and J by 0 bases, with 11 bases left in between. The CDR3 contains 15 residues. This CDR3 reads CASSPGQSSGNTIYF. DNA of the CDR3: TGCGCCAGCAGCCCCGGACAGAGCTCTGGAAACACCATATATTTT.

This chain uses TRBV7-6 with TRBJ2-1; 7 bases agree with TRBD2. J was trimmed by 0 bases and V by 5 bases; bases with no gene match: 16. The germline V gene has CDR1 SGHVS and CDR2 FNYEAQ. The CDR3 runs 19 residues. The CDR3 DNA sequence: TGTGCCAGCAGCCCGCTGAAGCGGGGACTCTCGAGCTCCTACAATGAGCAGTTCTTC. Its translation is CASSPLKRGLSSSYNEQFF.

The chain links TRBV7-2 to TRBJ2-5; 9 positions agree with TRBD2. J lost 5 bases, V lost 0 bases, and 7 bases had no gene match. Germline CDR1 SGHTA, CDR2 FQGNSA. CDR3 length equals 16 residues. The CDR3 coding sequence is TGTGCCAGCAGCTTAGCTCTGCGGGGGGGCTATGAGACCCAGTACTTC. Residues: CASSLALRGGYETQYF.